A selection of T cell receptor beta chains follows, all from one sample in a study of identical twins. TCRdb re-called the 5' RACE reads with MiXCR, one entry per CDR3 protein. This table holds 700,000 or so distinct CDR3 sequences, less than 10% found once. The data were also submitted as part of a second study, on yellow fever vaccine responses in identical twins.

Sequencing input: PBMCs. Every receptor here comes from a young woman in good health. CDR3s include the opening cysteine and the closing phenylalanine or tryptophan. D genes are given only for firm matches. Clone sizes are given selectively: once, few, many, or a class where the clone is expanded.

>.|TRBV5-1|TRBJ2-1|.
CASSAGQLRFYNEQFF
TGCGCCAGCAGCGCCGGACAGTTACGCTTCTACAATGAGCAGTTCTTC
>.|TRBV2|TRBJ2-7|TRBD1
CASSVRQGHEQYF
TGTGCCAGCAGTGTAAGACAGGGCCACGAGCAGTACTTC
>many|TRBV28|TRBJ2-7|.
CASSLDGSGYEQYF
TGTGCCAGCAGCCTCGATGGTAGCGGCTACGAGCAGTACTTC
>.|TRBV21-1|TRBJ2-7|.
CASSKVGTGAAYEQYF
.
>many|TRBV7-2|TRBJ2-1|.
CASSLEDWDEQFF
TGTGCCAGCAGCTTAGAGGATTGGGATGAGCAGTTCTTC
>few|TRBV10-3|TRBJ2-7|.
CAINPGTSYEQYF
TGTGCCATCAACCCCGGGACCAGCTACGAGCAGTACTTC
>many|TRBV6-1|TRBJ1-1|TRBD1
CASSARQGNTEAFF
TGTGCCAGCAGTGCAAGACAGGGGAACACTGAAGCTTTCTTT
>.|TRBV7-9|TRBJ1-1|.
CASSLETDEAFF
TGTGCCAGCAGCTTAGAAACAGATGAAGCTTTCTTT
>few|TRBV20-1|TRBJ2-4|TRBD1
CSARGRWTGQDF
TGCAGTGCTAGAGGACGGTGGACAGGTCAGGACTTC
>many|TRBV5-6|TRBJ2-1|.
CASSSWAWNEQFF
TGTGCCAGCAGTTCATGGGCATGGAATGAGCAGTTCTTC
>many|TRBV3-1|TRBJ2-7|.
CASSQGQVSYEQYF
TGTGCCAGCAGCCAAGGACAGGTCTCCTACGAGCAGTACTTC
>.|TRBV14|TRBJ1-3|TRBD1
CASSQTGGASSGNTIYF
TGTGCCAGCAGCCAAACAGGGGGCGCAAGCTCTGGAAACACCATATATTTT
>.|TRBV7-2|TRBJ1-1|TRBD1
CASSLVGQKNTEAFF
TGTGCCAGCAGCTTAGTGGGACAGAAGAACACTGAAGCTTTCTTT
>many|TRBV15|TRBJ1-2|.
CATSRDMGRQGNKGYTF
TGTGCCACCAGCAGAGATATGGGGCGCCAGGGGAACAAAGGCTACACCTTC
>few|TRBV4-2|TRBJ2-7|.
CASSQARAYEQYF
TGTGCCAGCAGCCAAGCAAGGGCCTACGAGCAGTACTTC
>.|TRBV7-2|TRBJ2-1|.
CASSWGPGEQFF
TGTGCCAGCAGCTGGGGCCCGGGTGAGCAGTTCTTC
>few|TRBV5-8|TRBJ2-7|.
CASSRRQLGEQYF
TGTGCCAGCAGCCGGAGACAGTTGGGCGAGCAGTACTTC
>.|TRBV6-1|TRBJ2-1|.
CASGILSPGISSYNEQFF
TGTGCCAGCGGGATTCTTTCCCCCGGGATCAGCTCCTACAATGAGCAGTTCTTC
>many|TRBV6-2/TRBV6-3|TRBJ2-1|.
CASSYRTPEQFF
TGTGCCAGCAGTTACAGGACGCCAGAGCAGTTCTTC
>few|TRBV5-1|TRBJ2-7|.
CASSLGSNYYEQYF
TGCGCCAGCAGCTTGGGCAGTAATTACTACGAGCAGTACTTC
>few|TRBV28|TRBJ2-1|TRBD2
CASSLLGLAGGTYNEQFF
TGTGCCAGCAGTTTATTGGGACTAGCGGGAGGAACCTACAATGAGCAGTTCTTC
>.|TRBV27|TRBJ2-3|.
CASSLSSGTSTDTQYF
TGTGCCAGCAGTTTATCTTCCGGGACTAGCACAGATACGCAGTATTTT
>.|TRBV6-1|TRBJ2-7|TRBD1
CASSPTGGQLNEQYF
TGTGCCAGCAGTCCGACAGGGGGCCAGTTAAACGAGCAGTACTTC
>few|TRBV6-1|TRBJ2-5|TRBD1
CASRQGSLAETQYF
TGTGCCAGCAGACAGGGGTCCTTGGCAGAGACCCAGTACTTC
>many|TRBV5-1|TRBJ2-2|.
CASSKSGGELFF
TGCGCCAGCAGTAAAAGCGGCGGGGAGCTGTTTTTT
>.|TRBV24-1|TRBJ2-7|TRBD1
CATSSTGTYEQYF
TGTGCCACCAGCTCGACAGGGACCTACGAGCAGTACTTC
>.|TRBV15|TRBJ2-1|.
CATSRDPVLKPRGSYNEQFF
TGTGCCACCAGCAGAGACCCAGTCCTAAAGCCCCGGGGCTCCTACAATGAGCAGTTCTTC
>many|TRBV25-1|TRBJ2-2|TRBD1
CASSGGQGLGGELFF
TGTGCCAGCAGTGGGGGACAGGGTTTAGGCGGGGAGCTGTTTTTT
>few|TRBV10-3|TRBJ2-1|.
CAISESRVGDAHNEQFF
TGTGCCATCAGTGAGTCGAGAGTAGGGGACGCACACAATGAGCAGTTCTTC
>few|TRBV6-1|TRBJ1-6|.
CASNDYSSYNSPLHF
TGTGCCAGCAATGACTATAGCTCCTATAATTCACCCCTCCACTTT
>few|TRBV28|TRBJ2-4|.
CASTPGRENIQYF
TGTGCCAGCACCCCCGGGAGAGAAAACATTCAGTACTTC
>.|TRBV19|TRBJ2-3|TRBD1
CASSFGQGQPDTQYF
TGTGCCAGTAGCTTTGGACAGGGGCAGCCAGATACGCAGTATTTT
>many|TRBV7-8|TRBJ2-1|.
CASSLGAFGGWANEQFF
TGTGCCAGCAGCTTAGGGGCCTTTGGGGGATGGGCAAATGAGCAGTTCTTC
>many|TRBV12-3/TRBV12-4|TRBJ2-7|.
CASSPRDTPYEQYF
TGTGCCAGCAGTCCCCGGGACACCCCCTACGAGCAGTACTTC
>.|TRBV14|TRBJ2-7|.
CASSLLASPSYEQYF
TGTGCCAGCAGCCTTCTAGCGAGTCCCTCCTACGAGCAGTACTTC
>many|TRBV20-1|TRBJ2-3|.
CSAPPTTDTQYF
TGCAGTGCTCCCCCCACCACAGATACGCAGTATTTT
>few|TRBV7-2|TRBJ2-5|.
CASSPRRDGETQYF
TGTGCCAGCAGCCCCCGGCGTGATGGGGAGACCCAGTACTTC
>many|TRBV10-3|TRBJ2-1|TRBD2
CAISALAGTRGMTDEQFF
TGTGCCATCAGTGCCTTAGCCGGGACTAGAGGGATGACGGATGAGCAGTTCTTC
>.|TRBV10-3|TRBJ2-7|TRBD1
CAIRTTGATSYEQYF
TGTGCCATCAGGACCACAGGGGCCACCTCCTACGAGCAGTACTTC
>many|TRBV18|TRBJ1-1|.
CASSPGPNTEAFF
TGTGCCAGCAGCCCAGGACCGAACACTGAAGCTTTCTTT
>.|TRBV18|TRBJ2-6|.
CASSPRGSDFSGANVLTF
TGTGCCAGCTCACCACGGGGGTCAGACTTCTCTGGGGCCAACGTCCTGACTTTC
>.|TRBV7-8|TRBJ2-7|.
CASSLTPKAYEQYF
TGTGCCAGCAGCTTAACTCCTAAAGCCTACGAGCAGTACTTC
>few|TRBV20-1|TRBJ2-7|.
CSARALPGPSYEQYF
TGCAGTGCTAGAGCCCTTCCGGGACCTTCCTACGAGCAGTACTTC
>few|TRBV5-6|TRBJ2-5|.
CASSLQFPGETQYF
TGTGCCAGCAGCTTGCAGTTTCCAGGGGAGACCCAGTACTTC
>.|TRBV29-1|TRBJ2-7|TRBD1
CSVHTGGPSYEQYF
TGCAGCGTCCACACAGGGGGCCCGTCCTACGAGCAGTACTTC
>.|TRBV28|TRBJ2-5|.
CASSFSRLEQETQYF
TGTGCCAGCAGTTTCTCTCGGCTGGAGCAAGAGACCCAGTACTTC
>few|TRBV5-8|TRBJ1-2|.
CASSLGSRQALYGYTF
TGTGCCAGCAGCTTGGGTTCCCGACAAGCCCTTTATGGCTACACCTTC
>.|TRBV16|TRBJ2-1|TRBD1
CASSPWTGTYNEQFF
TGTGCCAGCAGCCCTTGGACAGGGACCTACAATGAGCAGTTCTTC
>few|TRBV29-1|TRBJ2-1|TRBD2
CSVDIRGGWTSGSREQFF
TGCAGCGTTGACATTCGCGGGGGGTGGACTAGCGGGTCCCGGGAGCAGTTCTTC
>many|TRBV7-3|TRBJ2-1|TRBD2
CASSPLAGSRGEQFF
TGTGCCAGCAGCCCTCTAGCGGGGTCCCGGGGTGAGCAGTTCTTC
>many|TRBV7-8|TRBJ2-3|TRBD2
CASRQSGMGTDTQYF
TGTGCCAGCAGGCAAAGCGGGATGGGGACAGATACGCAGTATTTT
>.|TRBV27|TRBJ1-5|TRBD1
CASSPTWTGWSDQPQHF
TGTGCCAGCAGTCCTACTTGGACAGGCTGGAGCGATCAGCCCCAGCATTTT
>few|TRBV5-6|TRBJ2-7|TRBD2
CASSLVGGGLSYEQYF
TGTGCCAGCAGCTTGGTTGGCGGGGGTCTCTCCTACGAGCAGTACTTC
>few|TRBV5-1|TRBJ1-1|TRBD1
CASSLIGQGDTEAFF
TGCGCCAGCAGCTTAATCGGACAGGGTGACACTGAAGCTTTCTTT
>many|TRBV5-1|TRBJ2-4|TRBD2
CASSPLAGTKNIQYF
TGCGCCAGCAGCCCACTAGCGGGGACTAAAAACATTCAGTACTTC
>few|TRBV20-1|TRBJ1-1|TRBD1
CSARRQGVYSLAFF
TGCAGTGCTAGAAGACAGGGGGTGTACTCGTTAGCTTTCTTT
>many|TRBV15|TRBJ2-2|.
CATSTNTGELFF
TGTGCCACCAGCACGAACACCGGGGAGCTGTTTTTT